This T cell receptor beta chain comes out of a study of blood T cell repertoires in COVID-19 (dated by TCRdb to 2018 to 2021). General notes on the study: Samples from collaborators originated in the United States, Italy and Spain and spanned both the acute and convalescent phases of COVID-19. The prospective study material was composed of cDNA or gDNA derived from T cells, B-cell-depleted T cells, or PBMCs. Subjects who had been exposed to COVID-19, were actively infected with it, or had recovered from it provided the deeply sampled blood TCRbeta repertoires that made up the dataset. The repertoires were released in a freely available public database meant as a resource for research on the immune response to SARS-CoV-2. Samples came from the ongoing ImmuneRACE study (first 160 participants) plus 1,254 subjects from 6 global collaborators. A de-identified subject ID, COVID-19 status, age in years and sex were almost always included in the sample metadata. HLA class I and class II types, where available, came from metadata supplied by the sample provider rather than from assay-based typing. Overall results and qualifications from the work: How much clinical and demographic metadata was included differed by source and by participant, and the metadata was provided uncurated.

Comments on this clone: Its target antigen remains unknown. Base qualities were left out, and no much larger clone turns up one base away.

TCRbeta CDR3 regions were amplified from genomic DNA using the immunoSEQ Assay, a bias-controlled multiplex PCR. Per the original workflow: Nucleated cell counts per sample were estimated from amplification of reference gene primers within the assay. To quantify the absolute abundance of each unique TCRbeta CDR3 rearrangement, sequence reads were collapsed and filtered. For each sample, productive Simpson clonality was calculated as the square root of Simpson's diversity index across productive rearrangements. This is the immuneACCESS table as TCRdb keeps it, with only in-frame sequences that have V and J called. A part of the clones is gone; compared with another copy, unresolved V genes explain less than half, and the rest is unexplained. Clone size and the V and J calls come from that table; the DNA yielded D and trimming. The sample has over 200,000 clones on record, 80% to 85% of them singletons. The ten largest clones capture about 8.9% of the sample.

Based on the germline V gene, the CDR1 and CDR2 sequences are ENHRY and SYGVKD. Between the V and J ends, shortened by 8 bases and 0 bases respectively, the junction contains 23 bases. The CDR3 runs 18 amino acids, cysteine and phenylalanine included. The DNA shown is the 54-base CDR3, in frame from base 1. Participants in the prospective study were enrolled through a virtual design, were aged roughly 18 to 100 years, and lived in about 25 United States geographic areas. To assign participants to cohorts, the prospective study relied on clinical history that participants themselves reported in a screening survey and a study questionnaire. In the prospective study, whole blood, serum and a nasopharyngeal or oropharyngeal swab were collected from each participant by mobile phlebotomists. Additional blood draws and questionnaires over an approximately two-month period could optionally be provided by prospective study participants. Prospective study blood samples were shipped either frozen or at room temperature before DNA extraction.

Sequencing input: PBMCs or T cells enriched from blood (not recorded which). This chain joins TRBV10-3 to TRBJ2-1; there is no confident call for the D gene. The receptor was isolated from a woman in her fifties or sixties with acute COVID-19. The CDR3 here reads CAISERGVTASSYNEQFF. The DNA is as follows: TGTGCCATCTCCGAGCGTGGTGTAACTGCCAGCTCCTACAATGAGCAGTTCTTC.